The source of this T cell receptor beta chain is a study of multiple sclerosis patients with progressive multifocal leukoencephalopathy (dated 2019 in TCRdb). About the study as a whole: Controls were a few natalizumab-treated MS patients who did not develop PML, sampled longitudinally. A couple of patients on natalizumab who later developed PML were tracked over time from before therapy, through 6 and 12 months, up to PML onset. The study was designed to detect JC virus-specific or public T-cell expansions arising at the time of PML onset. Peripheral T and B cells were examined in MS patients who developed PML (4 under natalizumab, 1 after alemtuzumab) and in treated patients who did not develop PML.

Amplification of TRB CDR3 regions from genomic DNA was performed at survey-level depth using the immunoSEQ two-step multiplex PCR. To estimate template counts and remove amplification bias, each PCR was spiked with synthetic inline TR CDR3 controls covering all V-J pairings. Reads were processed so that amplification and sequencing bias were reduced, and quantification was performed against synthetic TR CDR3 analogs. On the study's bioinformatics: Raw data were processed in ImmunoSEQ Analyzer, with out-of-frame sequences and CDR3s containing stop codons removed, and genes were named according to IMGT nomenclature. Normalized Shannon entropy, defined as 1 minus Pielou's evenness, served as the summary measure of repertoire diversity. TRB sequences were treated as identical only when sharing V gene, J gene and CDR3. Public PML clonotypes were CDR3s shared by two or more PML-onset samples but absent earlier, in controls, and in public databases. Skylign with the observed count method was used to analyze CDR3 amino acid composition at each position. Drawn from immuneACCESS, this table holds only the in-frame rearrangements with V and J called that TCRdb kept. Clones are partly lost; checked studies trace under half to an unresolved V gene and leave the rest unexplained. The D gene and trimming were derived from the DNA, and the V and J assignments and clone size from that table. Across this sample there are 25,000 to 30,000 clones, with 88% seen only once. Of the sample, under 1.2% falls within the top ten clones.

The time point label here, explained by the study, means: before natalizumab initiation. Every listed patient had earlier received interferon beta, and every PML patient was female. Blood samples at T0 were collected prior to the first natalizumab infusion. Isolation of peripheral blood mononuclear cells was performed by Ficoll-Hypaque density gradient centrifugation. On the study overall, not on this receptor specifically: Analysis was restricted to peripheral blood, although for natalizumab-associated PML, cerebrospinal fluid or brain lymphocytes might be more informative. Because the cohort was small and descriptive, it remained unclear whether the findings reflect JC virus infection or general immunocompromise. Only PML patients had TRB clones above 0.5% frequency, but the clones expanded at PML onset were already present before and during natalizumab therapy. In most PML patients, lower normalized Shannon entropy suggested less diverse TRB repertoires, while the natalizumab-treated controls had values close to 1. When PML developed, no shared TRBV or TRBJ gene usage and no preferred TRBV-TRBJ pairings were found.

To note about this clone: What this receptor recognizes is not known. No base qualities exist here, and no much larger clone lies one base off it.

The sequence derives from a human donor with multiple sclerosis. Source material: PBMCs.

The CDR3 region reads CASSSNNEQFF. The DNA reads TGTGCCAGCAGCTCTAACAATGAGCAGTTCTTC. In this chain, TRBV11-2 is recombined with TRBJ2-1; there is no confident call for the D gene. Trimming costs V 4 bases and J 5 bases, and their ends lie 3 bases apart. In the germline V gene, CDR1 corresponds to SGHAT and CDR2 to FQNNGV. The CDR3 runs 11 amino acids, cysteine and phenylalanine included. Only the CDR3 DNA stays, 33 bases, in frame from base 1.